There are many counts of the clone carrying this T cell receptor beta chain. In TCRdb, the 5' RACE reads were re-called with MiXCR into one record per CDR3 protein. The table lists about 45,000 distinct CDR3 sequences, 5% to 8% of them singletons. The data derive from a study of T cells after yellow fever vaccination. The overall study: Memory subsets EM, EMRA, CM and Tscm were separated by sorting based on CD3, CD45RA, CCR7 and CD95.

The sample consisted of PBMCs, either bulk or a sorted T-cell subset (CD4+, CD8+, memory, or dextramer-sorted; not recorded which), taken 45 days after the yellow fever booster vaccination. The TCR sequence derives from a man aged 25-40 years who received the YFV17D yellow fever vaccine.

The CDR3 here is CASSKPQEYNSPLHF. The CDR3 bases are TGTGCCAGCAGTAAACCGCAGGAGTACAATTCACCCCTCCACTTT. The chain has TRBV6-1 and TRBJ1-6; no clear D. Germline CDR1 is MNHNS and CDR2 is SASEGT. The V gene lost 5 bases and the J gene lost 7 bases, with 15 bases spanning the gap. The CDR3 has 15 residues.